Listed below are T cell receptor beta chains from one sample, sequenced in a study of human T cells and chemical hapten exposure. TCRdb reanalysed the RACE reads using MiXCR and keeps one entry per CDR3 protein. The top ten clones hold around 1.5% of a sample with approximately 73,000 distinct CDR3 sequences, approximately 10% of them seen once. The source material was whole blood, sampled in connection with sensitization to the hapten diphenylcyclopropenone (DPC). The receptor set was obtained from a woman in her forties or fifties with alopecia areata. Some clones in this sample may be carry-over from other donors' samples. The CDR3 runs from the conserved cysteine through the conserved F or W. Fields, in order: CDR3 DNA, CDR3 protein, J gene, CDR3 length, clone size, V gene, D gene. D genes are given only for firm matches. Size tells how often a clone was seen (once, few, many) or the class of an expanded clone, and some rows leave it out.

CDR3 DNA: TGTGCCAGCAGCTTAGCGCGATGGGGGCGCTCGAGCTCTGGGGCCAACGTCCTGACTTTC
CDR3 protein: CASSLARWGRSSSGANVLTF
J gene: TRBJ2-6
CDR3 length: 20
clone size: .
V gene: TRBV7-2
D gene: .

CDR3 DNA: TGTGCCAGCAGCCAAGGGACAGGGAATGAAAAACTGTTTTTT
CDR3 protein: CASSQGTGNEKLFF
J gene: TRBJ1-4
CDR3 length: 14
clone size: .
V gene: TRBV4-2
D gene: TRBD1

CDR3 DNA: TGCAGCGTTGCGGTCTCCCGGGAGCTGTTTTTT
CDR3 protein: CSVAVSRELFF
J gene: TRBJ2-2
CDR3 length: 11
clone size: .
V gene: TRBV29-1
D gene: .

CDR3 DNA: TGTGCCAGTAGGCGTTCGGGGACTACGCGGAATGAGCAGTTCTTC
CDR3 protein: CASRRSGTTRNEQFF
J gene: TRBJ2-1
CDR3 length: 15
clone size: few
V gene: TRBV19
D gene: TRBD2

CDR3 DNA: TGTGCCAGCAGCTTAATCAACACCGGGGAGCTGTTTTTT
CDR3 protein: CASSLINTGELFF
J gene: TRBJ2-2
CDR3 length: 13
clone size: few
V gene: TRBV11-2
D gene: .

CDR3 DNA: TGTGCCAGCCAGCTGAGTGGACTAGCGGGAGTAGCTGGGAACAATGAGCAGTTCTTC
CDR3 protein: CASQLSGLAGVAGNNEQFF
J gene: TRBJ2-1
CDR3 length: 19
clone size: few
V gene: TRBV6-2/TRBV6-3
D gene: TRBD2

CDR3 DNA: TGTGCCAGCAGTTTAGGCCGCCAAGAGACCCAGTACTTC
CDR3 protein: CASSLGRQETQYF
J gene: TRBJ2-5
CDR3 length: 13
clone size: .
V gene: TRBV12-3/TRBV12-4
D gene: .

CDR3 DNA: TGCGCCAGCACCCCCGGGACTAGCGGGAGGGATACGCAGTATTTT
CDR3 protein: CASTPGTSGRDTQYF
J gene: TRBJ2-3
CDR3 length: 15
clone size: few
V gene: TRBV10-1
D gene: TRBD2

CDR3 DNA: TGTGCCAGCAGTTCCCCGGCCTTAGCGGGAGGCACAGATACGCAGTATTTT
CDR3 protein: CASSSPALAGGTDTQYF
J gene: TRBJ2-3
CDR3 length: 17
clone size: .
V gene: TRBV27
D gene: TRBD2

CDR3 DNA: TGTGCCAGCAGACCCCACAGGGAAGGGGACACTGAAGCTTTCTTT
CDR3 protein: CASRPHREGDTEAFF
J gene: TRBJ1-1
CDR3 length: 15
clone size: few
V gene: TRBV12-3/TRBV12-4
D gene: .

CDR3 DNA: TGCAGTGCGCCGAAGAAAGATACGCAGTATTTT
CDR3 protein: CSAPKKDTQYF
J gene: TRBJ2-3
CDR3 length: 11
clone size: many
V gene: TRBV20-1
D gene: .

CDR3 DNA: TGTGCCAGCAGTTACTCGACCGTCCTGACTTTC
CDR3 protein: CASSYSTVLTF
J gene: TRBJ2-6
CDR3 length: 11
clone size: many
V gene: TRBV6-2/TRBV6-3
D gene: .

CDR3 DNA: TGCAGCGTACGCCCCCGGGACAGGGTGGAGACCCAGTACTTC
CDR3 protein: CSVRPRDRVETQYF
J gene: TRBJ2-5
CDR3 length: 14
clone size: .
V gene: TRBV29-1
D gene: TRBD1

CDR3 DNA: TGTGCCAGCAGCCAACAGGGGGCTACGCAGTATTTT
CDR3 protein: CASSQQGATQYF
J gene: TRBJ2-3
CDR3 length: 12
clone size: many
V gene: TRBV7-2
D gene: TRBD1

CDR3 DNA: TGTGCCAGCAGCTTAAGGCTGAGGGGTAGGGGGGACCCCTACGAGCAGTACTTC
CDR3 protein: CASSLRLRGRGDPYEQYF
J gene: TRBJ2-7
CDR3 length: 18
clone size: many
V gene: TRBV7-9
D gene: .